Sequencing of this T cell receptor (beta chain) was carried out in a study of cytomegalovirus exposure and HLA in healthy donors. Study findings and constraints: Cytomegalovirus status, reportedly, was diagnosed with high specificity and sensitivity by the classifier. The study listed 150 to 200 cytomegalovirus-associated TCR beta chains. Three CMV-associated chains were confirmed in vitro to be specific for CMV antigens.

This clone occurred once. Its antigen is undetermined. At one end, the junction sequence differs from germline, possibly due to a read error. The CDR3 runs 13 residues. Per the germline V gene, CDR1 is SGHVS and CDR2 is FNYEAQ. The table came from immunoSEQ multiplex PCR; TCRdb's copy has only in-frame clones and leaves some out. The sample consists of 50,000 to 80,000 clones, 90% to 95% of them appearing once. Sequencing used PBMCs. The chain links TRBV7-6 to TRBJ2-5; 10 nucleotides line up with TRBD2. The receptor was isolated from a woman aged 18-35 years in good health and CMV-seropositive. The CDR3: CASSLAGVETQYF. The CDR3, as DNA: TGTGCCAGCAGCCTAGCGGGAGTGGAGACCCAGTACTTC.